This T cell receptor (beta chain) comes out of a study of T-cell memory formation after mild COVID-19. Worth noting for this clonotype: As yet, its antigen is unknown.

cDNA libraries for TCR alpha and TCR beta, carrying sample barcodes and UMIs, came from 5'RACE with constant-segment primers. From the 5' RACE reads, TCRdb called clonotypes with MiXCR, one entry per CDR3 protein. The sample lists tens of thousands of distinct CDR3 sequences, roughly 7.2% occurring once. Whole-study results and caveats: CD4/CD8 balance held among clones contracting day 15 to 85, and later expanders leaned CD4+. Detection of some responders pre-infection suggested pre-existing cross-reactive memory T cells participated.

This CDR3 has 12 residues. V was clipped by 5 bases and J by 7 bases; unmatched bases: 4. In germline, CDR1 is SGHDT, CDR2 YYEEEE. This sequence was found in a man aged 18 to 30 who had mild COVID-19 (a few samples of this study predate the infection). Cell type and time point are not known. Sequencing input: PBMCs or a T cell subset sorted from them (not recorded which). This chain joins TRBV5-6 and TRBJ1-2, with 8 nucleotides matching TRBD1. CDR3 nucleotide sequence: TGTGCCAGCAGATTCGGGACAGGTGGCTACACCTTC. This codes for CASRFGTGGYTF.